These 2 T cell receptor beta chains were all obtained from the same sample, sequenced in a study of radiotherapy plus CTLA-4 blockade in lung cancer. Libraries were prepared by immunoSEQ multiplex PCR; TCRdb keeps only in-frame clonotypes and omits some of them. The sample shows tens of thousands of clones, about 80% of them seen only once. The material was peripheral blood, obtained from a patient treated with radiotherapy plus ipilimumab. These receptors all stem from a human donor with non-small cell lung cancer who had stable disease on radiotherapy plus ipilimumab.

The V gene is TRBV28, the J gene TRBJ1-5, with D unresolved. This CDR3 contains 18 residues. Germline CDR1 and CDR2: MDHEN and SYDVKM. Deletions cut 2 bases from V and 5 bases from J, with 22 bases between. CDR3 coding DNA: TGTGCCAGCAGTTTACCCGCACATGGACGGAGAAGTGATCAGCCCCAGCATTTT. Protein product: CASSLPAHGRRSDQPQHF.

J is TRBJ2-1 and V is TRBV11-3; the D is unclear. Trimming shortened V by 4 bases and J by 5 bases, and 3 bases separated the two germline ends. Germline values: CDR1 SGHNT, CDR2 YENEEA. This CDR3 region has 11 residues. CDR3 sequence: CASSYDNEQFF. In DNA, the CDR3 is TGTGCCAGCAGCTACGACAATGAGCAGTTCTTC.